This TCR beta chain was observed in a study of T cell repertoires in cytomegalovirus infection. TCRdb re-called the reads through MiXCR, storing one row per CDR3 protein. Counted here are around 270,000 distinct CDR3 sequences, 9.1% occurring once; the ten biggest clones make up more than 12%. The V gene lost 3 bases and the J gene lost 6 bases, with 8 bases spanning the gap. There are 12 residues in the CDR3. Germline V gives CDR1 MDHEN, CDR2 SYDVKM. The chain employs TRBV28 and TRBJ1-2, with a tentative D call TRBD1 (5 bases). What was sequenced was PBMCs. This receptor was identified in a human donor in good health (CMV status not recorded). Some clones in this sample may be carry-over from other donors' samples. The CDR3 protein is CASSFRGNGYTF. The DNA for the CDR3 is TGTGCCAGCAGTTTTCGGGGGAATGGCTACACCTTC.